Below, 18 T cell receptor beta chains from the same sample are listed, as sequenced in a study of response to subunit inactivated influenza vaccine. Each CDR3 protein is one row after TCRdb ran MiXCR on the RT-PCR reads. Here the sample spans 750,000 to 850,000 distinct CDR3 sequences, about a fifth being singletons. The sample was PBMCs from blood, taken about 5 days after vaccination. The receptors derive from a man aged 50 or older who received an inactivated influenza vaccine.

The chain recombines TRBV5-1 with TRBJ1-6, with D possibly being TRBD1 (6 bases). This CDR3 region has 16 residues. Germline loops: CDR1 SGHRS, CDR2 YFSETQ. Trimming pared 0 bases from V and 9 bases from J, leaving 16 bases between. The DNA of the CDR3 is TGCGCCAGCAGCTTGGCGGTGACAGGAATGAGTTCACCCCTCCACTTT. Protein sequence: CASSLAVTGMSSPLHF.

In DNA form, the CDR3 reads TGTGCCAGCAGCCAAGATACGGGGGCAGGCTACGAGCAGTACTTC. Translation gives CASSQDTGAGYEQYF. The genes are TRBV4-2 and TRBJ2-7; either TRBD1 or TRBD2 may supply D (6 bases each). The CDR3 loop spans 15 amino acids. CDR1 LGHNA and CDR2 YNFKEQ come from the germline V gene. Between the trimmed V and J ends, which lost 0 bases and 3 bases, there was a span of 12 bases.

This clonotype was detected a few times. V and J are TRBV20-1 and TRBJ1-1, with 10 bases identical to TRBD1. CDR1 is DFQATT and CDR2 is SNEGSKA in the germline V gene (reference sequence). This CDR3 is 14 amino acids long. The CDR3 nucleotides are TGCAGCGTCAATGGACAGGGGGAAATCACTGAAGCTTTCTTT. It is translated as CSVNGQGEITEAFF.

This clonotype was seen more than once but under ten times. The V and J genes are TRBV7-2 and TRBJ1-3; D ambiguous. The CDR3 runs 17 residues. Deletions cut 5 bases from V and 0 bases from J, with 17 bases between. Germline V gene lookup returns CDR1 SGHTA and CDR2 FQGNSA. The DNA for the CDR3 is TGTGCCAGCAGCCACCGAGCGCAGGTATACTCTGGAAACACCATATATTTT. Translated, it gives CASSHRAQVYSGNTIYF.

V and J are TRBV11-2 and TRBJ2-7; D is possibly TRBD1 (5 bases). V shed 2 bases and J shed 1 base, with 9 bases lying between them. CDR3 length: 14 residues. Germline V gives CDR1 SGHAT, CDR2 FQNNGV. The CDR3 region is CASSLFDSSYEQYF. The CDR3 nucleotides read TGTGCCAGCAGCTTATTCGACAGTTCCTACGAGCAGTACTTC. The full variable domain, with the rest looked up from reference TRBV11-2 and TRBJ2-7, is EAGVAQSPRYKIIEKRQSVAFWCNPISGHATLYWYQQILGQGPKLLIQFQNNGVVDDSQLPKDRFSAERLKGVDSTLKIQPAKLEDSAVYLCASSLFDSSYEQYFGPGTRLTVT.

This sequence joins TRBV28 and TRBJ2-7, with 9 bases fitting TRBD1. CDR1 and CDR2 from the germline V gene are MDHEN and SYDVKM. CDR3 length: 15 amino acids. V lost 1 base, J lost 4 bases, and 5 bases stayed unmatched. CDR3 protein: CASSLLTGGSYEQYF. The CDR3 bases are TGTGCCAGCAGTTTATTAACAGGGGGCTCTTACGAGCAGTACTTC.

The chain is built from TRBV7-2 and TRBJ2-7; unclear D gene. V lost 1 base, J lost 1 base, and 8 bases lay in between. Germline values: CDR1 SGHTA, CDR2 FQGNSA. The CDR3 consists of 14 residues. CDR3 bases: TGTGCCAGCAGCTTAGGCTACACGTCCTACGAGCAGTACTTC. As protein: CASSLGYTSYEQYF.

This clonotype was counted ten times or more. This chain connects TRBV4-3 to TRBJ2-1; the match to TRBD2 covers 9 bases. This CDR3 is 16 amino acids long. Germline-derived CDR1 and CDR2 are LGHNA and YSLEER. Trimming took 2 bases from V and 5 from J; bases not matched to a gene: 7. The CDR3 nucleotides are TGCGCCAGCAGCCAATTAAAAGCGGGGGGAAACAATGAGCAGTTCTTC. Translated, it gives CASSQLKAGGNNEQFF.

This chain joins TRBV6-1 and TRBJ2-5; perhaps TRBD2 as D (5 bases). Trimming removed 1 base from V and 7 bases from J, with 10 bases in between. Germline V lookup: CDR1 MNHNS, CDR2 SASEGT. The CDR3 totals 13 residues. The CDR3, as DNA: TGTGCCAGCAGTGAAGGCCCCCGGGGGACCCAGTACTTC. This codes for CASSEGPRGTQYF.

The table lists this clonotype with a few counts. The gene calls are TRBV24-1 and TRBJ1-2; D uncertain. The CDR3 covers 14 residues. The germline V gene encodes CDR1 KGHDR and CDR2 SFDVKD. Between the trimmed V and J ends, which lost 1 base and 8 bases, there was a span of 13 bases. This chain's CDR3 is CATSDFLSDRGYTF. CDR3 coding DNA: TGTGCCACCAGTGATTTCCTCTCAGACCGCGGCTACACCTTC.

This chain connects TRBV6-1 to TRBJ2-7; 8 nucleotides match TRBD2. J gave up 2 bases and V 6 bases, and 6 bases lay outside the gene matches. CDR1 is MNHNS and CDR2 is SASEGT in the germline V gene. The CDR3 totals 14 residues. The CDR3 protein is CASRPSGFPYEQYF. The CDR3 nucleotides are TGTGCCAGCAGGCCTAGCGGGTTCCCCTACGAGCAGTACTTC.

This clonotype was picked up a small number of times. The V gene is TRBV6-2 or TRBV6-3, the J gene TRBJ1-2; TRBD1 might be the D (6 bases). V lost 5 bases to trimming and J lost 8 bases, with 21 bases between them. This CDR3 region has 15 residues. Per germline, CDR1 MNHEY and CDR2 SVGEGT. The CDR3 reads CASSQTGTLGRGYTF. In nucleotides, the CDR3 is TGTGCCAGCAGTCAAACAGGGACACTTGGAAGAGGCTACACCTTC.

This clonotype has just a few counts. The J gene is TRBJ1-2, the V gene TRBV2; TRBD1 aligns across 10 bases. Germline CDR1 SNHLY, CDR2 FYNNEI. The V segment lost 6 bases and the J segment 0 bases; nucleotides outside the gene matches: 4. The CDR3 runs to 15 residues. DNA for the CDR3: TGTGCCAGCAGCCGACAGGGGGCCTCTAACTATGGCTACACCTTC. This translates into CASSRQGASNYGYTF.

The chain links TRBV27 to TRBJ2-7, with 7 bases fitting TRBD1. This CDR3 comprises 15 residues. J gave up 2 bases and V 6 bases, and 10 bases lay outside the gene matches. Germline CDR1 and CDR2: MNHEY and SMNVEV (reference sequence). This CDR3 is CASSKPYRGTYEQYF. The CDR3 DNA follows: TGTGCCAGCAGCAAACCCTACAGGGGAACCTACGAGCAGTACTTC.

This rearrangement joins TRBV5-5 to TRBJ2-3; D unclear. The CDR3 is made up of 14 amino acids. V was clipped by 3 bases and J by 2 bases, with 10 bases between them. Germline V gene lookup returns CDR1 SGHKS and CDR2 YYEKEE (reference sequence). The CDR3, as DNA: TGTGCCAGCAGCTCGGCCTGGTTCACAGATACGCAGTATTTT. Amino acid sequence: CASSSAWFTDTQYF.

This clonotype was seen just once. The chain has TRBV6-5 and TRBJ2-7, with 8 bases that match TRBD2. CDR3 length: 16 residues. Trimming took 3 bases from V and 3 from J; bases not matched to a gene: 10. Germline assignment: CDR1 MNHEY and CDR2 SVGAGI. This CDR3 is CASSYKVRAGDYEQYF. For the CDR3, the DNA is TGTGCCAGCAGTTATAAGGTTCGAGCGGGAGACTACGAGCAGTACTTC.

A few counts support this clonotype. This CDR3 is CASSPNRPTNEKLFF. The CDR3 DNA reads as TGCGCCAGCAGCCCAAACAGACCAACTAATGAAAAACTGTTTTTT. The chain recombines TRBV5-1 with TRBJ1-4; D is undetermined. This CDR3 is built from 15 residues. V was trimmed by 4 bases and J by 0 bases, leaving 10 bases between them. The germline V gene has CDR1 SGHRS and CDR2 YFSETQ. The variable domain in full, completed from reference TRBV5-1 and TRBJ1-4, reads KAGVTQTPRYLIKTRGQQVTLSCSPISGHRSVSWYQQTPGQGLQFLFEYFSETQRNKGNFPGRFSGRQFSNSRSEMNVSTLELGDSALYLCASSPNRPTNEKLFFGSGTQLSVL.

This clonotype has more than one count but fewer than ten. The J gene is TRBJ2-3, the V gene TRBV4-1; tentatively, D is TRBD2 (6 bases). Germline V lookup: CDR1 MGHRA, CDR2 YSYEKL. Trimming left V 2 bases short and J 0 bases short, with 12 bases between. This CDR3 spans 16 amino acids. The CDR3 DNA follows: TGCGCCAGCAGCCAACGGACTATGAGTAGCACAGATACGCAGTATTTT. Translating it yields CASSQRTMSSTDTQYF.